This T cell receptor (beta chain) originates from a study of cytomegalovirus exposure and HLA in healthy donors. Turning to this clone: The antigen remains unidentified. Other DNA sequences of this sample code for an identical CDR3.

The ends were cut back, 0 bases at V and 3 bases at J, with 7 bases in the middle. The CDR3 contains 14 residues. The V gene's germline CDR1 is SGHRS and CDR2 YFSETQ. Notes on the study in general: TCR beta sequences numbering around 15,000 were associated with HLA alleles at 0.05 false discovery rate in a later analysis. With further analysis later on, most CMV-associated TCR beta chains appeared HLA-restricted. Most observed TCR sequences were rare, whereas some public TCRs were detected in many donors. Later analysis demonstrated an association between a missense DCLRE1C variant and TCR beta V- and J-gene trimming.

Vbeta (60) and Jbeta (13) primers were used in the PCR. This table comes from immunoSEQ multiplex PCR, and its TCRdb copy is limited to in-frame clones, with some not included. Of approximately 260,000 clones listed, roughly four fifths were seen once; the top ten hold 2%. The genes are TRBV5-1 and TRBJ2-1; unclear D gene. The sequence was collected from a woman in her forties in good health and CMV-seropositive. The material sequenced was PBMCs. The CDR3 DNA reads TGCGCCAGCAGCTTGGCAGACATCTACAATGAGCAGTTCTTC. It translates to CASSLADIYNEQFF. The full variable domain, with the rest looked up from reference TRBV5-1 and TRBJ2-1, is KAGVTQTPRYLIKTRGQQVTLSCSPISGHRSVSWYQQTPGQGLQFLFEYFSETQRNKGNFPGRFSGRQFSNSRSEMNVSTLELGDSALYLCASSLADIYNEQFFGPGTRLTVL.